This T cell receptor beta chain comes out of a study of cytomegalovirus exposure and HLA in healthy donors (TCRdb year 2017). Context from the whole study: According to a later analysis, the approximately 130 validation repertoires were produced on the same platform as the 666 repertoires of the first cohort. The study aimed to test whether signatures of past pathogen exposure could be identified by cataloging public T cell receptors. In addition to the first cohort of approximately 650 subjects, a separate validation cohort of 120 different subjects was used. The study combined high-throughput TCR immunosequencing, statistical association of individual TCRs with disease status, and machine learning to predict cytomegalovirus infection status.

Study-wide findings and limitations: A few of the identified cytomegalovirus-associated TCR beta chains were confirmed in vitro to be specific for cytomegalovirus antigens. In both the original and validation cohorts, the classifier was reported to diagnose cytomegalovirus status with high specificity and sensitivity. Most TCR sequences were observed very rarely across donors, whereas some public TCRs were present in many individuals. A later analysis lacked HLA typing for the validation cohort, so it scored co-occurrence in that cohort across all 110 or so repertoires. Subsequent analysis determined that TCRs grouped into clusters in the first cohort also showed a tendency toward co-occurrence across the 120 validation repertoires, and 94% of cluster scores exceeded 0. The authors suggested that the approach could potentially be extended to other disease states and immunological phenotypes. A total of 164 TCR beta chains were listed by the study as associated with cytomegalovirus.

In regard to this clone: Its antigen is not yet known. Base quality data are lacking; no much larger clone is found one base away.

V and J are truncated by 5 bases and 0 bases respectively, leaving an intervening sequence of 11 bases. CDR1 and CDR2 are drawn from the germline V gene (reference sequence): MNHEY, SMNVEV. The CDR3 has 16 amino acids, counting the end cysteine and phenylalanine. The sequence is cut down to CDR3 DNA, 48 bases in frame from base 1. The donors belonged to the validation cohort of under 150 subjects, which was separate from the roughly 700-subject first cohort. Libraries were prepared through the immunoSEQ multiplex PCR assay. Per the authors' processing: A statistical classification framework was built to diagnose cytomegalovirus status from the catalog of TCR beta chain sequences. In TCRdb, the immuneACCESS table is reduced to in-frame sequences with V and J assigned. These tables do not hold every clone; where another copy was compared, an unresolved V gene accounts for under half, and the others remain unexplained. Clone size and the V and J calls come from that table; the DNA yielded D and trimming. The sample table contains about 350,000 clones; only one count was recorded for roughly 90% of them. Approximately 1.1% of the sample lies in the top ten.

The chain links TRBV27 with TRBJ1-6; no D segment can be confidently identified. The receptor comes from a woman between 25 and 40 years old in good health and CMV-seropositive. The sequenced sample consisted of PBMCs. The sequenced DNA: TGTGCCAGCAGTCTCCACGGGGACTCCTATAATTCACCCCTCCACTTT. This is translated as CASSLHGDSYNSPLHF.